Listed below are T cell receptor beta chains from one sample, sequenced in a study of T cell changes during pregnancy in multiple sclerosis. The protocol was immunoSEQ multiplex PCR, while the TCRdb copy is restricted to in-frame clones and leaves out a portion. The sample carries over 60,000 clones, 96% recorded once. The sample was CD8+ T cells from peripheral blood mononuclear cells, taken after pregnancy. Receptors were obtained from a female donor with multiple sclerosis, enrolled in a pregnancy study. Each CDR3 is given with its conserved first and last residue. A D gene is named only where the DNA matches it firmly. The listing skips clone size in some rows; elsewhere it reads once, few, many or a size class.

>TRBJ2-7|NA|TRBD2|TRBV27
TGTGCCAGCAGTTTCGGACTAGCGGGATATGAGCAGTACTTC
CASSFGLAGYEQYF
>TRBJ1-1|NA|TRBD1|TRBV6-5
TGTGCCAGCAGCAGGGGGGCCGAAGCTTTCTTT
CASSRGAEAFF
>TRBJ2-5|once|TRBD1|TRBV6-1
TGTGCCAGCAGTTTTCGGGACAGGGATAGGGAGACCCAGTACTTC
CASSFRDRDRETQYF
>TRBJ2-1|once|TRBD1|TRBV9
TGTGCCAGCAGCGTCGGGAAGACAGGGCCTAGGGTCAATGAGCAGTTCTTC
CASSVGKTGPRVNEQFF
>TRBJ2-5|NA|TRBD2|TRBV7-9
TGTGCCAGCAGTTCCCAACTAGCGCGGGAGACCCAGTACTTC
CASSSQLARETQYF
>TRBJ2-7|once|NA|TRBV7-9
TGTGCCAGCAGCTTAAGGGGGGGCCTGGGCTCCTACGAGCAGTACTTC
CASSLRGGLGSYEQYF
>TRBJ2-3|NA|TRBD2|TRBV30
TGTGCCTGGAGTACGGCGGGAGACACAGATACGCAGTATTTT
CAWSTAGDTDTQYF
>TRBJ2-1|NA|NA|TRBV13
TGTGCCAGCAGCCGAGCCGCCGGCAATGAGCAGTTCTTC
CASSRAAGNEQFF
>TRBJ2-7|NA|NA|TRBV28
TGTGCCAGCAGTTTATATTCAGGGGAACCCTACGAGCAGTACTTC
CASSLYSGEPYEQYF
>TRBJ2-3|NA|TRBD2|TRBV13
TGTGCCAGCAGCTTACTAGCGGGGCTCACAGATACGCAGTATTTT
CASSLLAGLTDTQYF
>TRBJ2-7|NA|NA|TRBV21-1
TGTGCCAGCAGCAAGGGATCGGACAGGCCCTCCTACGAGCAGTACTTC
CASSKGSDRPSYEQYF
>TRBJ2-7|NA|NA|TRBV10-3
TGTGCCATCAGTGAGTCGACAGTATACCGCGAGCAGTACTTC
CAISESTVYREQYF
>TRBJ2-7|NA|TRBD1|TRBV27
TGTGCCAGCAGTTTACCGACAGGGCGCGAGCAGTACTTC
CASSLPTGREQYF
>TRBJ2-1|NA|NA|TRBV19
TGTGCCAGTAGTATAGGAACCCGACTAGTAGAGCAGTTCTTC
CASSIGTRLVEQFF
>TRBJ2-5|once|NA|TRBV10-3
TGTGCCATCAGTGAAGACCCGCAGGGAACCGAAGAGACCCAGTACTTC
CAISEDPQGTEETQYF
>TRBJ2-7|NA|NA|TRBV4-1
TGCGCCAGCAGCCTTTTGAACTCATACGAGCAGTACTTC
CASSLLNSYEQYF
>TRBJ1-5|NA|NA|TRBV19
TGTGCCAGTAAGAGAACAGCAAATCAGCCCCAGCATTTT
CASKRTANQPQHF
>TRBJ2-7|once|NA|TRBV28
TGTGCCAGCAGGGTTAATTATGGCCCCTACGAGCAGTACTTC
CASRVNYGPYEQYF
>TRBJ2-3|NA|TRBD2|TRBV27
TGTGCCAGCAGGTTTTCACCGGGACTAGCGGGAGGTAATACGCAGTATTTT
CASRFSPGLAGGNTQYF
>TRBJ2-7|NA|TRBD1|TRBV28
TGTGCCAGCAGCGCCACGGGACAGGGGGACTCCTACGAGCAGTACTTC
CASSATGQGDSYEQYF
>TRBJ1-3|NA|NA|TRBV7-9
TGTGCCAGCAGCGTAACAGGATCCAACACCATATATTTT
CASSVTGSNTIYF
>TRBJ2-1|NA|NA|TRBV28
TGTGCCAGCAGTTTTAGCGTTGAGGCCTACAATGAGCAGTTCTTC
CASSFSVEAYNEQFF
>TRBJ2-7|NA|TRBD1|TRBV29-1
TGCAGCGTTGGAGCAGGGGGCTCTTACGACGAGCAGTACTTC
CSVGAGGSYDEQYF
>TRBJ2-1|NA|TRBD2|TRBV28
TGTGCCAGCAGATCCACGACTAGCGGGGCTTACAATGAGCAGTTCTTC
CASRSTTSGAYNEQFF
>TRBJ1-2|NA|TRBD1|TRBV7-9
TGTGCCAGCAGCTCCCGGACAGGGTCCTATGGCTACACCTTC
CASSSRTGSYGYTF
>TRBJ2-5|NA|TRBD1|TRBV7-6
TGTGCCAGCAGCCTACCACGGACAGGGGGCTCCCAAGAGACCCAGTACTTC
CASSLPRTGGSQETQYF
>TRBJ1-4|NA|NA|TRBV7-6
TGTGCCAGCAGCTTACAGGGTGGCAGGGAAAAACTGTTTTTT
CASSLQGGREKLFF
>TRBJ1-2|NA|NA|TRBV23-1
TGCGCCAGCAGGCGACACGACGGTTTCTACACCTTC
CASRRHDGFYTF
>TRBJ1-5|NA|NA|TRBV27
TGTGCCAGCAGTTTATGGGCAGGGGATCAGCCCCAGCATTTT
CASSLWAGDQPQHF
>TRBJ2-5|NA|NA|TRBV5-1
TGCGCCAGCAGGTGGGGCAATGAGCAAGAGACCCAGTACTTC
CASRWGNEQETQYF
>TRBJ1-2|NA|TRBD1|TRBV28
TGTGCCAGCACCACACCGGGGACAGCCTATGGCTACACCTTC
CASTTPGTAYGYTF
>TRBJ2-1|many|TRBD1|TRBV7-9
TGTGCCAGCAGCCCCCGGACAGGGGAGACGTCCTACAATGAGCAGTTCTTC
CASSPRTGETSYNEQFF
>TRBJ2-7|NA|TRBD1|TRBV6-6
TGTGCCAGCGCCGGGACAGGGATCTACGAGCAGTACTTC
CASAGTGIYEQYF
>TRBJ1-1|NA|TRBD1|TRBV5-4
TGTGCCAGCAGCTTGGGCCTGGGCCAGGGGGTGGAAGCTTTCTTT
CASSLGLGQGVEAFF
>TRBJ2-3|NA|NA|TRBV5-4
TGTGCCAGCAGCCCCATCCCCCCAGATACGCAGTATTTT
CASSPIPPDTQYF
>TRBJ1-2|NA|NA|TRBV7-2
TGTGCCAGCAGCTTACCCGTCGACAGGAACTATGGCTACACCTTC
CASSLPVDRNYGYTF
>TRBJ1-5|NA|TRBD1|TRBV12-5
TGTGCTAGTCCAACCCGACAGGGAAGTCAGCCCCAGCATTTT
CASPTRQGSQPQHF
>TRBJ2-4|NA|TRBD2|TRBV4-2
TGTGCCAGCAGCCAAGATGTGACTAGCGGGAGAGCCAAAAACATTCAGTACTTC
CASSQDVTSGRAKNIQYF
>TRBJ2-2|NA|NA|TRBV19
TGTGCCAGTAGTATAGATGACTTCCCCTACCCCACCGGGGAGCTGTTTTTT
CASSIDDFPYPTGELFF
>TRBJ2-3|NA|TRBD2|TRBV29-1
TGCAGCGTTCTGGGACTAGCAGAGGCAGATACGCAGTATTTT
CSVLGLAEADTQYF
>TRBJ2-7|NA|TRBD1|TRBV7-2
TGTGCCAGCAGCTCTATAGACAGGGGCGAGCAGTACTTC
CASSSIDRGEQYF
>TRBJ1-5|once|NA|TRBV28
TGTGCCAGCAGTCTCTCGGGGTATAGCAATCAGCCCCAGCATTTT
CASSLSGYSNQPQHF
>TRBJ1-4|NA|NA|TRBV6-6
TGTGCCAGCAACTACGTGGCAGTTAATGAAAAACTGTTTTTT
CASNYVAVNEKLFF
>TRBJ2-7|NA|NA|TRBV7-9
TGTGCCAGCAGCCCACAGAGCTCCTACGAGCAGTACTTC
CASSPQSSYEQYF
>TRBJ1-1|NA|NA|TRBV28
TGTGCCAGCAGCCGAAGCGGGACACATGATCTGAACACTGAAGCTTTCTTT
CASSRSGTHDLNTEAFF
>TRBJ2-7|NA|NA|TRBV5-1
TGCGCCAGCAGCTTGGAGCAGGGGACCTACGAGCAGTACTTC
CASSLEQGTYEQYF
>TRBJ1-2|NA|NA|TRBV4-3
TGCGCCAGCAGCCAGACAGAGATGGAGGGCTACACCTTC
CASSQTEMEGYTF
>TRBJ2-3|NA|NA|TRBV30
TGTGCCTGGAGTGTCTGGAGAACAGATACGCAGTATTTT
CAWSVWRTDTQYF
>TRBJ2-2|NA|NA|TRBV6-6
TGTGCCAGCAGTTACTCGACTCTCCCCGGGGAGCTGTTTTTT
CASSYSTLPGELFF
>TRBJ1-4|NA|TRBD1|TRBV7-9
TGTGCCAGCAGCCCAGGGGGGCGCGGCAGATACAATGAAAAACTGTTTTTT
CASSPGGRGRYNEKLFF